A selection of T cell receptor beta chains follows, all from one sample in a study of blood T cell repertoires in COVID-19. Assay used: immunoSEQ multiplex PCR; TCRdb lists only in-frame clones, some missing. The repertoire holds around 300,000 clones, with 90% as singletons. Sequencing was carried out using peripheral blood. These receptors originate from a woman aged 40 to 49 with COVID-19, enrolled during active disease. Each CDR3 is given without its conserved first and last residue. D genes are given only for firm matches.

D | J | V | CDR3
TRBD1 | TRBJ1-1 | TRBV7-9 | ASSLVTGANTEAF
TRBD1 | TRBJ1-1 | TRBV28 | ASSFNGQGNTEAF
TRBD1 | TRBJ1-2 | TRBV19 | ASSINRDRGNYGYT
TRBD2 | TRBJ2-1 | TRBV5-4 | ASSLSGSHNEQF
. | TRBJ1-3 | TRBV11-2 | ASSFESRSGNTIY
TRBD1 | TRBJ1-2 | TRBV9 | ASSVGQGMSYT
TRBD1 | TRBJ1-5 | TRBV28 | ASSSGTGGVSNQPQH
TRBD1 | TRBJ2-2 | TRBV27 | ASSLLAAQGASELF
. | TRBJ1-6 | TRBV28 | ASSSGQIYNSPLH
. | TRBJ1-4 | TRBV7-9 | ASSKSGSNEKLF
. | TRBJ1-5 | TRBV15 | ATSRASRPQH
TRBD2 | TRBJ2-1 | TRBV6-4 | ASSDSTSGGADEQF
. | TRBJ2-1 | TRBV7-3 | ASSFGPGLSEQF
. | TRBJ1-1 | TRBV19 | ASSRGGLVNTEAF
. | TRBJ1-1 | TRBV29-1 | SVSLWTGDTEAF
. | TRBJ1-5 | TRBV30 | AWSDGQGNQPQH
. | TRBJ2-6 | TRBV12-3/TRBV12-4 | AGLQNGANVLT
TRBD2 | TRBJ2-7 | TRBV27 | ASRNSGKREQY
. | TRBJ1-1 | TRBV7-8 | ASSLSGSNTEAF
. | TRBJ1-4 | TRBV19 | ASRATVYEKLF
TRBD2 | TRBJ2-2 | TRBV6-6 | ASSRPGLAGSTGELF
. | TRBJ1-2 | TRBV2 | ASSDQGGYYGYT
. | TRBJ1-6 | TRBV7-6 | ASSTVPRELPNSPLH
. | TRBJ1-5 | TRBV6-1 | ASSEQQGYQPQH
TRBD2 | TRBJ2-1 | TRBV7-2 | ASSPYPSGGLYNEQF
. | TRBJ1-4 | TRBV11-2 | ASTHGEGGVEKLF
. | TRBJ1-5 | TRBV5-6 | ASSLTPAGGQPQH
TRBD1 | TRBJ2-3 | TRBV6-2/TRBV6-3 | ASSYSPGQGADTQY
TRBD1 | TRBJ1-2 | TRBV5-6 | ASSLVGQGSGYT
. | TRBJ1-1 | TRBV29-1 | SGGEGNTEAF
TRBD2 | TRBJ2-3 | TRBV5-1 | ASSPGLAGQGDTQY
. | TRBJ1-1 | TRBV5-1 | ASSLDGRRDTEAF
. | TRBJ1-2 | TRBV5-5 | ASSLQGGAPNYGYT
. | TRBJ1-2 | TRBV9 | ASSPADSRYGYT
TRBD2 | TRBJ2-3 | TRBV7-3 | ASSPYGLAGGQGTDTQY
. | TRBJ2-1 | TRBV7-9 | ASSLGHPSSYNEQF
. | TRBJ1-5 | TRBV21-1 | ASSPRGRGGSNQPQH
TRBD2 | TRBJ2-7 | TRBV7-8 | ASSPETLAGRYEQY
TRBD1 | TRBJ1-2 | TRBV3-1/TRBV3-2 | ASSRDSSNYGYT
TRBD1 | TRBJ1-2 | TRBV27 | ATSRAGGSGYT
TRBD1 | TRBJ1-6 | TRBV4-3 | ASSQGPGTGGTPLH
. | TRBJ2-1 | TRBV6-5 | ASSYRELEQF
TRBD1 | TRBJ2-7 | TRBV19 | ASSVDRGLTYEQY
. | TRBJ1-6 | TRBV13 | ASSQLTPSSYNSPLH
. | TRBJ1-2 | TRBV28 | ASTEVGGYT
. | TRBJ2-7 | TRBV6-5 | ASSYTLAYEQY
TRBD2 | TRBJ2-3 | TRBV9 | ASGTGGPVDTQY
TRBD1 | TRBJ1-5 | TRBV4-1 | ASSQATGTQPQH
TRBD2 | TRBJ2-4 | TRBV9 | ASSEGLAGGGQY
. | TRBJ1-5 | TRBV6-1 | ASSEAGGQHQPQH
. | TRBJ1-2 | TRBV28 | ASSLYYGYT
TRBD1 | TRBJ2-7 | TRBV6-6 | ASTDRGSSYEQY
. | TRBJ2-1 | TRBV5-8 | ASSRRRGAAYNEQF
TRBD2 | TRBJ2-7 | TRBV9 | ASSVSLAGGLGLGDHEQY
TRBD2 | TRBJ2-2 | TRBV6-2/TRBV6-3 | ASSLTSGGAGTGELF